Sequencing of this T cell receptor (beta chain) was carried out in a study of T cell repertoires in cytomegalovirus infection. The wider study: Selected CMV epitopes included recently identified HLA-C-restricted ones as well as well-studied HLA-B-restricted ones. In public TCR beta signatures, there were indications of both CMV infection and matching HLA type.

The table lists this clonotype with many counts. Its antigen is as yet unknown. TCRdb processed the reads anew with MiXCR; each CDR3 protein has one entry. The table lists about 830,000 distinct CDR3 sequences, roughly 33% of them singletons. Per germline, CDR1 SGHTA and CDR2 FQGNSA. The CDR3 spans 14 residues. The ends were cut back, 1 base at V and 5 bases at J, with 8 bases in the middle. This receptor was obtained from a human donor in good health (CMV status not recorded). Some clones in this sample may be carry-over from other donors' samples. The J gene is TRBJ1-4, the V gene TRBV7-2, with D perhaps matching TRBD1 (6 bases). The starting material was cultured CD8+ T cells from PBMCs, obtained from culture after CMV antigen stimulation. Here the CDR3 reads CASSLGQENEKLFF. CDR3 in DNA: TGTGCCAGCAGCTTAGGACAGGAGAATGAAAAACTGTTTTTT.